Each of the 2 T cell receptor beta chains below was sequenced from the same sample in a study of blood T cell repertoires in COVID-19. Sequenced by immunoSEQ multiplex PCR; TCRdb stores in-frame clones only, minus some. The sample has some 240,000 clones, around four fifths seen once. Material: peripheral blood. These receptors all come from an older woman with active or convalescent COVID-19.

The V gene is TRBV18, the J gene TRBJ2-5, with 7 bases lining up with TRBD1. The CDR3 loop spans 13 amino acids. Trimming took 0 bases from V and 5 from J; bases not matched to a gene: 0. Germline CDR1 KGHSH, CDR2 LQKENI. This CDR3 reads CASSPPQGETQYF. Written as DNA, the CDR3 is TGTGCCAGCTCACCACCACAGGGGGAGACCCAGTACTTC.

The rearrangement uses TRBV2 and TRBJ1-1; TRBD1 matches 9 bases. Unmatched junction bases numbered 16, after V lost 4 bases and J lost 7 bases. Per the germline V gene, CDR1 is SNHLY and CDR2 is FYNNEI. The CDR3 is 17 amino acids. DNA of the CDR3: TGTGCCAGCAGTGGGCCTAAGGACAGGGGAAATCCTAATGAAGCTTTCTTT. This codes for CASSGPKDRGNPNEAFF.